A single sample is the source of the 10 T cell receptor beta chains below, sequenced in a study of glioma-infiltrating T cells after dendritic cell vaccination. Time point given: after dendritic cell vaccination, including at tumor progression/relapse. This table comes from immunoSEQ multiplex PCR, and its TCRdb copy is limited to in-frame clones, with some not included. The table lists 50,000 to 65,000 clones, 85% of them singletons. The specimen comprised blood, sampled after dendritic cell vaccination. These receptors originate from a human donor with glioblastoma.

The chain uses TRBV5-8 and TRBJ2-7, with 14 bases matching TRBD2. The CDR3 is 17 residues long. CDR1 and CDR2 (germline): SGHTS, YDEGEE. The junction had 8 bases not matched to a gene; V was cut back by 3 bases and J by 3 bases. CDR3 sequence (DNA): TGTGCCAGCAGCTCCTCCTGGGGGACTAGCGGGGGCTACGAGCAGTACTTC. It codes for CASSSSWGTSGGYEQYF.

CDR3 nucleotides: TGTGCCAGCAGAGATGGACAGGGGGGTGGCTACACCTTC. It yields the protein CASRDGQGGGYTF. This chain links TRBV28 with TRBJ1-2; 10 bases map to TRBD1. The V gene end was trimmed by 6 bases and the J gene end by 7 bases; junction bases not matched to a gene: 5. CDR3 length: 13 residues. CDR1 and CDR2 (germline): MDHEN, SYDVKM.

For the CDR3, the DNA is TGTGCCAGCAGGCGGGGACAGGGCTCCTACGAGCAGTACTTC. Protein product: CASRRGQGSYEQYF. The J gene is TRBJ2-7, the V gene TRBV6-5; 9 bases agree with TRBD1. Losses at the gene ends were 6 bases for V and 0 bases for J; bases not matched to a gene: 3. This CDR3 is built from 14 residues. Germline assignment: CDR1 MNHEY and CDR2 SVGAGI.

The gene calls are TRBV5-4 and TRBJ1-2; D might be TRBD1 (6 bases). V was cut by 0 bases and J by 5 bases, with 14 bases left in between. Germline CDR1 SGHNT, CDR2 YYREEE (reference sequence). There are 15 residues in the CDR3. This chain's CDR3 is CASSLDSRQAYGYTF. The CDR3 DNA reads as TGTGCCAGCAGCTTGGATTCCAGACAGGCGTATGGCTACACCTTC.

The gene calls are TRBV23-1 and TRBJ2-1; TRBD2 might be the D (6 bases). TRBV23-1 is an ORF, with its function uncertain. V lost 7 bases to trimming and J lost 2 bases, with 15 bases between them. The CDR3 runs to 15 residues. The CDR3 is CASISIAVPYNEQFF. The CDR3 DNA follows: TGCGCCAGCATCTCAATAGCGGTGCCCTACAATGAGCAGTTCTTC.

This CDR3 reads CASSDPGRGGFQETQYF. The CDR3 DNA reads TGTGCCAGCAGTGACCCTGGGCGGGGGGGCTTTCAGGAGACCCAGTACTTC. This chain joins TRBV25-1 and TRBJ2-5; 9 nucleotides line up with TRBD2. Trimming cost V 3 bases and J 5 bases; bases outside gene matches: 13. CDR3 length: 17 residues. Germline CDR1 reads MGHDK; CDR2 reads SYGVNS.

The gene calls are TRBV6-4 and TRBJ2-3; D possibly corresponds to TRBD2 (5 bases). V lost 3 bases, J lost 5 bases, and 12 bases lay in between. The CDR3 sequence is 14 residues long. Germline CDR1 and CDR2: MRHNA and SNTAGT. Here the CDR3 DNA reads TGTGCCAGCAGTGATTGGAGGATGGGAGATACGCAGTATTTT. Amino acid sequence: CASSDWRMGDTQYF.

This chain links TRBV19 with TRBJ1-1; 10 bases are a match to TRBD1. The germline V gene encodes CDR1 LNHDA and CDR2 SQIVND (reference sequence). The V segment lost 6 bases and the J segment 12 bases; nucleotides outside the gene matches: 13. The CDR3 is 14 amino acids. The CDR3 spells CASSLSGDRGLSFF. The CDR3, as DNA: TGTGCCAGTAGCCTATCGGGGGACAGGGGATTATCTTTCTTT.

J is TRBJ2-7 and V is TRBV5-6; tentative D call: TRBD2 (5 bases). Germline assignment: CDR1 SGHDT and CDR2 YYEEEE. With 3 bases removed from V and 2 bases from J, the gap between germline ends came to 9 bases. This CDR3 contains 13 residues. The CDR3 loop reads CASSSDYTYEQYF. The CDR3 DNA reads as TGTGCCAGCAGCTCTGACTACACCTACGAGCAGTACTTC.

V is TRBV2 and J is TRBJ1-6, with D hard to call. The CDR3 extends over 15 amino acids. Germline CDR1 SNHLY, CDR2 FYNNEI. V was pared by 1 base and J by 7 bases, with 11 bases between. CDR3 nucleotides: TGTGCCAGCAGTGAAGTGCGGGAATTAAATTCACCCCTCCACTTT. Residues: CASSEVRELNSPLHF.